This TCR beta chain came from a study of human T cells and chemical hapten exposure. Study-level background: TCR yield per sample varied, mainly due to pooled library volumes. Study-wide points: Expanded TCRs were compared with controls, and the expanded TCRs formed significantly more large CDR3 similarity clusters.

The CDR3 runs 13 residues. Germline loops: CDR1 KGHSH, CDR2 LQKENI. As to this clonotype: Its cognate antigen is unknown. The junction departs from germline at one end; a sequencing error may be responsible.

Described time point: pre-sensitization, week 0. Stated treatment: therapeutic diphenylcyclopropenone sensitization with weekly scalp DPC. The library gave individual cDNA molecules unique molecular identifiers. Using its own MiXCR run on the RACE reads, TCRdb lists one record per CDR3 protein. This sample has more than 55,000 distinct CDR3 sequences; roughly a tenth occur once, and the top ten carry roughly 8.8%. The sequence was collected from a man aged 40-50 years with alopecia areata. Some clones in this sample may be carry-over from other donors' samples. The sequences come from whole blood, collected in connection with sensitization to the hapten diphenylcyclopropenone (DPC). The rearrangement links TRBV18 to TRBJ2-2; no firm D call. The DNA for the CDR3 is TGTGCCAGCTCCCCACAGAGCACCGGGGAGCTGTTTTTT. Its protein is CASSPQSTGELFF.